This T cell receptor (beta chain) is drawn from a study of monozygotic twins with cystic fibrosis. The CDR3 spans 15 residues. V lost 3 bases, J lost 2 bases, and 14 bases lay in between. Per the germline V gene, CDR1 is SGHKS and CDR2 is YYEKEE (reference sequence). This clone has a single count. The assay was immunoSEQ multiplex PCR, and TCRdb's table has in-frame clones only and misses some. The repertoire has fewer than 20,000 clones, about 96% of them found once; the top ten carry approximately 0.57%. Sample: blood. J is TRBJ1-2 and V is TRBV5-5, with a possible D match to TRBD1 (6 bases). The clonotype comes from a girl aged 2-10 years with cystic fibrosis. This CDR3 is CASSSYETGNYGYTF. The CDR3 bases are TGTGCCAGCAGCTCTTATGAGACAGGCAACTATGGCTACACCTTC.